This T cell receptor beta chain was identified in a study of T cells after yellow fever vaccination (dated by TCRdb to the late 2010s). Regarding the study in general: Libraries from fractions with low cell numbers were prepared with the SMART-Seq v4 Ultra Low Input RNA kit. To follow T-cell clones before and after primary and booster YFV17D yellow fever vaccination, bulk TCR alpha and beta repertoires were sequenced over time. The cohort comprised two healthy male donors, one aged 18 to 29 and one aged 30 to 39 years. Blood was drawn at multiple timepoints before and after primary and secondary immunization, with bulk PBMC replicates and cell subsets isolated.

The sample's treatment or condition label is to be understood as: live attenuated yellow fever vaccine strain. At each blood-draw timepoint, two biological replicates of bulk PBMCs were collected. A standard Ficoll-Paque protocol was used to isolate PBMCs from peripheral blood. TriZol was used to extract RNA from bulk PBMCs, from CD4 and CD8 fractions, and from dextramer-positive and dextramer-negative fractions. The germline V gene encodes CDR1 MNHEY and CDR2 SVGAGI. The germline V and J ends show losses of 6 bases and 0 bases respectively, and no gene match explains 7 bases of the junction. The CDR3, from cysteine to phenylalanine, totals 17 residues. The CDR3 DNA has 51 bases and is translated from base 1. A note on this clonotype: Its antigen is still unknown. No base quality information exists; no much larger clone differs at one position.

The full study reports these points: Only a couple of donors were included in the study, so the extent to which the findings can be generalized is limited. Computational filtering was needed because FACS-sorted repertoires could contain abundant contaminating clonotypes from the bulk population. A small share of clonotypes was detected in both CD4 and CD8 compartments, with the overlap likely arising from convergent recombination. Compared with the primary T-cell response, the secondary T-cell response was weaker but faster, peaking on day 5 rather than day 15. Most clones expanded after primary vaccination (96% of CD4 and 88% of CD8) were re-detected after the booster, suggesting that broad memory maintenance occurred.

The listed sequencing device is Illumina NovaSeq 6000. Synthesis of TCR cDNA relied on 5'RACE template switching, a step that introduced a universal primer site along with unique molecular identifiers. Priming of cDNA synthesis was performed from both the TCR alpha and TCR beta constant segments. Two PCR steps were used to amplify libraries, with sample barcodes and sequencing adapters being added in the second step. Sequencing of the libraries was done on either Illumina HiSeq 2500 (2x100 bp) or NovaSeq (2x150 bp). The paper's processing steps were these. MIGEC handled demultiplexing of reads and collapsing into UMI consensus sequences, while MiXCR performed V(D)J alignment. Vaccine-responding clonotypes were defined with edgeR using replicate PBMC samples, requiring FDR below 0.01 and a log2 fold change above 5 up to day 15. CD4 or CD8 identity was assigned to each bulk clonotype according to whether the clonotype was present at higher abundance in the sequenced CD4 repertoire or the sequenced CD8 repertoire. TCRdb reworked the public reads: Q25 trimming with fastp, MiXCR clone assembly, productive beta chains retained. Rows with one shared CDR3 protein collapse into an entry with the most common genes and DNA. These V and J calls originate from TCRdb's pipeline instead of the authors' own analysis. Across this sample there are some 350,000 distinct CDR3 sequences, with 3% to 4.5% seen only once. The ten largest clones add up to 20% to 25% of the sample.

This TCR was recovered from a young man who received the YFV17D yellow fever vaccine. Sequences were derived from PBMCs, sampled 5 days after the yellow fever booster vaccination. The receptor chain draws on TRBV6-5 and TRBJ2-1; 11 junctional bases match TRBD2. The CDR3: CASSRTSGLSSYNEQFF. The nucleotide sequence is TGTGCCAGCAGCCGGACTAGCGGGCTAAGCTCCTACAATGAGCAGTTCTTC.